This T cell receptor beta chain was profiled in a study of cytomegalovirus exposure and HLA in healthy donors. Overall study results and limits: Productive status was seen about 90% or about 30% of the time for most TCR beta V segments in an earlier analysis. It was taken for granted in presence/absence analyses that sequencing depth across donors was roughly uniform. In all likelihood, a cluster of highly shared sequence variants was a sequencing artifact. Later, an analysis showed that TCR beta chains associated with HLA were more clonally expanded than others that were equally common.

PCR used 60 Vbeta primers and 13 Jbeta primers. Profiling relied on immunoSEQ multiplex PCR, and the TCRdb table lists in-frame clones only, not all of them. The data hold roughly 150,000 clones, with almost 80% observed a single time. Note on this clone: Its antigen is not identified.

The J segment lost 1 base and the V segment lost 6 bases, leaving 5 bases of the junction unmatched. Germline V gene lookup returns CDR1 SGHVS and CDR2 FNYEAQ. CDR3 size: 15 residues. The specimen sequenced was PBMCs. The receptor's source is a man aged 30-40 years in good health and CMV-seronegative. The rearrangement joins TRBV7-6 to TRBJ2-5; 10 bases align to TRBD1. The CDR3 spells CASRPGTGVQETQYF. The DNA for the CDR3 is TGTGCCAGCAGGCCCGGGACAGGGGTCCAAGAGACCCAGTACTTC.